Each of the 17 T cell receptor beta chains below was sequenced from the same sample in a study of shared clonotypes between healthy human individuals. Some clones are missing from TCRdb's copy, which holds only in-frame ones; the method was immunoSEQ multiplex PCR. The table lists some 1 million clones, about 76% of them singletons. Input material: memory CD4+ T cells sorted from blood. Documented subset: CD45RA-negative fraction. Receptors originate from a man younger than 35 in good health.

CDR3 sequence: CASSLDVSSGNTIYF. The DNA of the CDR3 is TGTGCCAGCAGTCTGGACGTTAGCTCTGGAAACACCATATATTTT. The chain links TRBV7-9 to TRBJ1-3, with D unresolved. CDR3 length: 15 residues. CDR1 and CDR2 (germline): SEHNR, FQNEAQ (reference sequence). Trimming shortened V by 6 bases and J by 0 bases, and 12 bases separated the two germline ends. Combining the CDR3 with reference TRBV7-9 and TRBJ1-3 gives the whole variable domain DTGVSQNPRHKITKRGQNVTFRCDPISEHNRLYWYRQTLGQGPEFLTYFQNEAQLEKSRLLSDRFSAERPKGSFSTLEIQRTEQGDSAMYLCASSLDVSSGNTIYFGEGSWLTVV.

The chain combines TRBV6-5 with TRBJ2-1; 10 bases align to TRBD2. V was pared by 0 bases and J by 7 bases, with 6 bases of the junction left unmatched. CDR1 and CDR2 from the germline V gene are MNHEY and SVGAGI. This CDR3 region has 16 residues. The CDR3 spells CASSYSIELAGNEQFF. The DNA of the CDR3 is TGTGCCAGCAGTTACTCGATTGAACTAGCGGGAAATGAGCAGTTCTTC.

V usage is TRBV11-2 and J usage is TRBJ2-3, with TRBD1 matching 8 bases. The trim removed 0 bases at V and 5 bases at J, leaving 4 bases unmatched. The CDR3 has 15 residues. Germline V gives CDR1 SGHAT, CDR2 FQNNGV. CDR3 protein: CASSLDRGRIDTQYF. In DNA, the CDR3 is TGTGCCAGCAGCTTAGACAGGGGGCGGATAGATACGCAGTATTTT.

This chain uses TRBV2 with TRBJ1-4; D might be TRBD1 (5 bases). Trimming left V 4 bases short and J 12 bases short, with 15 bases between. This CDR3 comprises 13 residues. The germline V gene encodes CDR1 SNHLY and CDR2 FYNNEI. CDR3 loop: CASSVRDQAQLFF. CDR3 nucleotides: TGTGCCAGCAGTGTCAGGGATCAGGCCCAACTGTTTTTT. Variable domain in full (rest from reference TRBV2 and TRBJ1-4): EPEVTQTPSHQVTQMGQEVILRCVPISNHLYFYWYRQILGQKVEFLVSFYNNEISEKSEIFDDQFSVERPDGSNFTLKIRSTKLEDSAMYFCASSVRDQAQLFFGSGTQLSVL.

As regards this clone: Distinct nucleotide sequences in the sample also encode this CDR3. This chain uses TRBV5-1 with TRBJ2-7; possible D gene TRBD1, 5 bases. The V and J ends lost 0 bases and 0 bases respectively, with 7 bases between them. This CDR3 is 14 amino acids long. Germline CDR1 SGHRS, CDR2 YFSETQ. CDR3 nucleotide sequence: TGCGCCAGCAGCTTGGGGGGCGGCTCCTACGAGCAGTACTTC. Protein sequence: CASSLGGGSYEQYF. Full variable domain (remainder filled in from reference TRBV5-1 and TRBJ2-7): KAGVTQTPRYLIKTRGQQVTLSCSPISGHRSVSWYQQTPGQGLQFLFEYFSETQRNKGNFPGRFSGRQFSNSRSEMNVSTLELGDSALYLCASSLGGGSYEQYFGPGTRLTVT.

The chain uses TRBV19 and TRBJ2-7, with 11 bases fitting TRBD2. Germline V gene sequence: CDR1 LNHDA, CDR2 SQIVND (reference sequence). With 5 bases clipped from V and 0 bases from J, the junction kept 3 bases outside the gene matches. The CDR3 is 15 residues long. DNA for the CDR3: TGTGCCAGTAGTTCTCTAGCGGGAGGCTCCTACGAGCAGTACTTC. Translation: CASSSLAGGSYEQYF.

The rearrangement uses TRBV2 and TRBJ2-5; 8 bases are shared with TRBD2. The CDR3 runs to 15 residues. Trimming at V came to 4 bases and at J to 5 bases, leaving 9 bases not matched to a gene. CDR1 is SNHLY and CDR2 is FYNNEI in the germline V gene. The CDR3 is CASSVPMTGGETQYF. The DNA of the CDR3 is TGTGCCAGCAGTGTCCCGATGACGGGGGGGGAGACCCAGTACTTC.

There are a few counts of this clone. The chain has TRBV7-2 and TRBJ2-3; 11 positions match TRBD2. CDR1 is SGHTA and CDR2 is FQGNSA in the germline V gene. This CDR3 contains 19 residues. Trimming at V came to 1 base and at J to 6 bases, leaving 15 bases not matched to a gene. The CDR3 DNA sequence: TGTGCCAGCAGCTTAGTTAGCCGCCAACTAGCGGGGGAAAGGGATACGCAGTATTTT. Encoded protein: CASSLVSRQLAGERDTQYF.

The V call is TRBV15, the J call TRBJ1-2; D gene ambiguous. Germline V CDR1 and CDR2: LNHNV, YYDKDF (reference sequence). The ends were cut back, 3 bases at V and 2 bases at J, with 22 bases in the middle. The length of the CDR3 is 18 residues. Here the CDR3 reads CATSSSIPLIGLNYGYTF. The CDR3 bases are TGTGCCACCAGCAGTTCTATCCCCCTTATAGGACTAAACTATGGCTACACCTTC. Full variable domain (missing parts from reference TRBV15 and TRBJ1-2): DAMVIQNPRYQVTQFGKPVTLSCSQTLNHNVMYWYQQKSSQAPKLLFHYYDKDFNNEADTPDNFQSRRPNTSFCFLDIRSPGLGDTAMYLCATSSSIPLIGLNYGYTFGSGTRLTVV.

The chain recombines TRBV30 with TRBJ1-5, with a weak D call TRBD1 (5 bases). Germline V CDR1 and CDR2: GTSNPN, SVGIG (reference sequence). The CDR3 sequence is 13 residues long. V shed 1 base and J shed 5 bases, with 9 bases lying between them. The CDR3 region has the DNA TGTGCCTGGAGTGCAGGGCCGGATCAGCCCCAGCATTTT. The encoded protein is CAWSAGPDQPQHF.

This clone was detected a few times. One end of the junction is discordant with germline, which a read error may explain. In DNA form, the CDR3 reads TGTGCCAGCAGTTCCCCCACGGGGTGGGGAACCCGTTTT. Translation gives CASSSPTGWGTRF. This chain links TRBV7-9 with TRBJ1-1; D is unresolved. The germline V gene has CDR1 SEHNR and CDR2 FQNEAQ (reference sequence). The CDR3 extends over 13 amino acids. Looking up the rest from reference TRBV7-9 and TRBJ1-1 gives the full variable domain: DTGVSQNPRHKITKRGQNVTFRCDPISEHNRLYWYRQTLGQGPEFLTYFQNEAQLEKSRLLSDRFSAERPKGSFSTLEIQRTEQGDSAMYLCASSSPTGWGTRFGQGTRLTVV.

About this clone itself: This may come from a read error, since a much larger clone is one base off. This sample includes further DNA sequences coding for the same CDR3. The gene calls are TRBV7-2 and TRBJ1-3; the D is unclear. CDR3 size: 14 residues. V shed 5 bases and J shed 4 bases, with 12 bases lying between them. In germline, CDR1 is SGHTA, CDR2 FQGNSA. Written as DNA, the CDR3 is TGTGCCAGCAGCCTCACGAGAGGGGGAAACACCATATATTTT. Amino acids: CASSLTRGGNTIYF.

This clone was detected only a few times. The chain employs TRBV28 and TRBJ2-1, with 12 bases that match TRBD2. The CDR3 sequence is 15 residues long. Germline lookup yields CDR1 MDHEN and CDR2 SYDVKM. The ends lost 6 bases at V and 5 bases at J; junction bases unmatched: 5. The CDR3 sequence: CASRPSGGAHNEQFF. As DNA, the CDR3 is TGTGCCAGCAGACCTAGCGGGGGGGCCCACAATGAGCAGTTCTTC.

The rearrangement uses TRBV7-8 and TRBJ1-4; TRBD1 matches 8 bases. From germline, CDR1 is SGHVS and CDR2 FQNEAQ. The CDR3 consists of 14 residues. V shed 2 bases, J shed 7 bases, and the junction held 3 bases outside the gene matches. The DNA of the CDR3 is TGTGCCAGCAGCTTATCAGGGGGCGGTGAAAAACTGTTTTTT. Protein sequence: CASSLSGGGEKLFF.

The V and J genes are TRBV21-1 and TRBJ2-4. TRBV21-1 counts as a pseudogene. CDR3 length: 11 residues. Here the CDR3 DNA reads TGTGCCAGCAGCAAAGGTGACATTCAGTACTTC. This gives the protein CASSKGDIQYF.

J is TRBJ2-7 and V is TRBV19; 8 bases fit TRBD2. V shed 4 bases, J shed 0 bases, and the junction held 5 bases outside the gene matches. The V gene's germline CDR1 is LNHDA and CDR2 SQIVND (reference sequence). The CDR3 is made up of 15 amino acids. The CDR3 DNA reads as TGTGCCAGTAGTAGTCTAGGACTAGCCTCCTACGAGCAGTACTTC. Its translation: CASSSLGLASYEQYF.

This clone occurred a few times. The chain has TRBV5-1 and TRBJ2-7; 13 bases are a match to TRBD2. This CDR3 is 15 amino acids long. The V and J ends lost 4 bases and 4 bases, in that order; junction bases with no gene match: 5. The V gene's germline CDR1 is SGHRS and CDR2 YFSETQ. The DNA for the CDR3 is TGCGCCAGCAGCGAGAGACTAGCGGGAGGTTACGAGCAGTACTTC. It is translated as CASSERLAGGYEQYF. The full variable domain, its missing parts supplied by reference TRBV5-1 and TRBJ2-7, is KAGVTQTPRYLIKTRGQQVTLSCSPISGHRSVSWYQQTPGQGLQFLFEYFSETQRNKGNFPGRFSGRQFSNSRSEMNVSTLELGDSALYLCASSERLAGGYEQYFGPGTRLTVT.